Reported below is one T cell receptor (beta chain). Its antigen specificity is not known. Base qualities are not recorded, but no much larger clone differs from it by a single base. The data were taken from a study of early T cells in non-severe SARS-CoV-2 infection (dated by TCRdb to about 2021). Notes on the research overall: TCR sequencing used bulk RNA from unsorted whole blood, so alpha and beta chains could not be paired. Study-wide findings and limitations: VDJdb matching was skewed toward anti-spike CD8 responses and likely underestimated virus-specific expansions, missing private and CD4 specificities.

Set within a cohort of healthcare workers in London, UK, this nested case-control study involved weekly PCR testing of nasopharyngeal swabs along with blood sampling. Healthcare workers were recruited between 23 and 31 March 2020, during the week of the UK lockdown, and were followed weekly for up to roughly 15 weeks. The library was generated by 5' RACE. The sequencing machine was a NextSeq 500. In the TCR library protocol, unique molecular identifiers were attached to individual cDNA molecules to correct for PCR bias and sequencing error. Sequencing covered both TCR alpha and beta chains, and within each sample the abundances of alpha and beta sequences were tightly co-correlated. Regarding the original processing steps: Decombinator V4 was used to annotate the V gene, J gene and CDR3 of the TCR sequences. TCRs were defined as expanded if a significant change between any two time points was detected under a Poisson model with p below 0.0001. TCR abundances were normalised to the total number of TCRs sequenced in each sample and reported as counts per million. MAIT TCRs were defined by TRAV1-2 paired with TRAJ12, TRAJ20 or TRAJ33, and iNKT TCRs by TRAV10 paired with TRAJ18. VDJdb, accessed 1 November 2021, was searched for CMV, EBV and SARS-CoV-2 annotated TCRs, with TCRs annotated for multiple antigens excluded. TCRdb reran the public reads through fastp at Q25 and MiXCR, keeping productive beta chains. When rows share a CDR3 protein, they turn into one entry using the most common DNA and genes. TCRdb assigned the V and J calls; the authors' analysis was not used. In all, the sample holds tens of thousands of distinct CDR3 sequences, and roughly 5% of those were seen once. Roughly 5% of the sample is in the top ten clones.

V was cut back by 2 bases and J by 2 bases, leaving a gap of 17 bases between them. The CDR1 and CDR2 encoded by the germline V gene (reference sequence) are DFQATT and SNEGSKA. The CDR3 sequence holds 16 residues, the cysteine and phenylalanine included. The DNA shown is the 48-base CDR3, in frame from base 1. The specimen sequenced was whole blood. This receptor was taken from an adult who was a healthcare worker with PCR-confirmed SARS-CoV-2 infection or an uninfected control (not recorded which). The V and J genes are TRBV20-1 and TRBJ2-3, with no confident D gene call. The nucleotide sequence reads TGCAGTGCTAGAAGTCTTCGACTGGGTATCACAGATACGCAGTATTTT. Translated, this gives CSARSLRLGITDTQYF.